This TCR beta chain was observed in a study of T cell changes during pregnancy in multiple sclerosis. Data came from immunoSEQ multiplex PCR; TCRdb stores just in-frame clones and leaves some out. The table includes about 77,000 clones, more than 85% detected once. CDR3 length: 13 amino acids. In germline, CDR1 is MDHEN, CDR2 SYDVKM. With V trimmed by 6 bases and J by 9 bases, 8 bases remained unmatched. The chain couples TRBV28 to TRBJ2-1, with 7 bases matching TRBD2. The starting material was peripheral blood, obtained after pregnancy. The TCR was taken from a female donor in good health, enrolled as a control in a pregnancy study. In DNA form, the CDR3 reads TGTGCCAGCAGGTCCACTGGGGGGGGTGAGCAGTTCTTC. It encodes CASRSTGGGEQFF.